This T cell receptor (beta chain) was sequenced for a study of T cell responses to AZD1222 COVID-19 vaccine (dated by TCRdb to the early 2020s). For the wider study: TCR sequencing was performed for roughly 250 trial participants, of whom around 200 were given two doses of AZD1222 and about 25 were given two doses of MenACWY control vaccine. Trial participants were enrolled into age subgroups of 18-55, 56-69 and 70-plus years, which contained around 140, 26 and 57 TCR-sequenced participants, respectively.

The paper as a whole reports these results and caveats: After two AZD1222 doses, spike-specific TCR breadth and depth were significantly higher than at day 0 and than in MenACWY recipients. In the small 56-69-year group, the increase in depth fell short of significance, most likely because of low power. Participants were mostly white British and included more females than males, and it was suggested by the authors that clonal diversity may have been underestimated. Vaccine-associated CD4 TCRs spanned the whole spike protein, with dominant responses in regions 160-218 and 743-854. Because no day 14 peak-response samples were available, the repertoires could be characterized only after the peak T cell response. Conclusions about previously exposed vaccinees are limited, since just a handful of AZD1222 recipients were seropositive for SARS-CoV-2 at baseline. Nearly half of unique spike-specific TCRs reportedly recognized epitopes outside regions mutated in the B.1.351 and B.1.1.7 variants.

This specimen's time point label, per the study, means: about 28 days (+/-7) after the second vaccine dose. Because spike-specific TCR depth and breadth did not differ between the two schedules, AZD1222 recipients who got a second dose at roughly 4 weeks were pooled with those who got a second dose at roughly 12 weeks. The vaccinee samples were drawn from two UK trials, COV001 and COV002, one of which was a single-blind randomized controlled phase 2/3 trial testing AZD1222 (ChAdOx1 nCoV-19) in healthy adults. For TCRbeta chain sequencing, PBMC samples from trial participants were taken at day 0 and at day 28 after the second dose. About this clone: This clone's antigen is unknown. Within one base of it there is no much larger clone, and no base qualities were kept.

The CDR3 regions of human TCRbeta chains were analyzed by immunosequencing. From the authors' description of their analysis: TCRs in the repertoires were compared against a reference library of SARS-CoV-2-specific TCRs that had been generated with the MIRA antigen-specificity platform. Breadth was defined as the fraction of unique TCRs that were SARS-CoV-2-associated, and depth was defined as the fraction of total T cells that were SARS-CoV-2-associated. Each spike-specific TCR was assigned to its reactive spike region and to a CD4 or CD8 class using the MIRA data. Log10-transformed breadth and depth values were compared by one-way ANOVA with Sidak's multiple comparisons tests. Entries here come from immuneACCESS through TCRdb and include only in-frame sequences with V and J called. Some clones fail to appear in such tables; in the studies checked, an unresolved V gene covers under half of the shortfall, and the cause of the remainder is unknown. For V, J and clone size, that table is used; D and trimming come from the DNA. A total of 100,000 to 120,000 clones appear in this sample, around nine tenths of them only once. In total, the top ten clones hold roughly 2.5% of the sample.

The TCR sequence derives from an adult who received the AZD1222 COVID-19 vaccine. Sequences were derived from peripheral blood, sampled 28 days after the second AZD1222 dose.

CDR3 reads: CATSPGIAKNIQYF. At the DNA level, the sequence is TGTGCCACCTCCCCGGGGATAGCCAAAAACATTCAGTACTTC. This chain is built from TRBV19 and TRBJ2-4, and perhaps TRBD2 as D gene, on 5 matching bases. CDR1 and CDR2 (LNHDA, SQIVND) derive from the germline V gene (reference sequence). Relative to germline, V is 10 bases shorter and J is 0 bases shorter, with 13 bases between their ends. The CDR3 runs 14 amino acids, cysteine and phenylalanine included. Only CDR3 DNA is held: 42 bases, read in frame from base 1.